This TCR beta chain was obtained from a study of T cells in Graves' hyperthyroidism and ophthalmopathy. Ten or more counts support this clonotype. Researchers took RNA transcripts and amplified the TCR beta CDR3 regions from them. The primer set for the first-round RT-PCR of the TCR CDR3 was HTBI. TCRdb reanalysed the multiplex PCR reads using MiXCR and keeps one entry per CDR3 protein. The table has a few hundred thousand distinct CDR3 sequences, less than 20% seen once. Germline CDR1 reads MNHNY; CDR2 reads SVGAGI (reference sequence). The V and J ends lost 1 base and 7 bases respectively, with 14 bases between them. The CDR3 is 15 amino acids. The PBMCs were sourced from fresh peripheral blood (approximately 10 ml).

Sequencing input: blood. V is TRBV6-6 and J is TRBJ2-1, with D tentatively TRBD1 or TRBD2 (5 bases each). This sequence originates from a woman under 30 with Graves' hyperthyroidism. The chain's CDR3 is CASSYFKGTRNEQFF. The CDR3 DNA follows: TGTGCCAGCAGTTACTTCAAGGGGACGCGAAATGAGCAGTTCTTC.